This T cell receptor (beta chain) was captured in a study of PD-L1 blockade in urothelial cancer. Turning to the study itself: Treatment start was followed by blood analysis at 3 weeks (second dose) and again at 6 weeks. Median blood clonality was 0.080, with tens of thousands of unique TCRs.

The CDR3 has 13 amino acids. Germline V gene data show CDR1 as SGHRS and CDR2 as YFSETQ. V was pared by 3 bases and J by 8 bases, with 6 bases of the junction left unmatched. Notes on the study in general: Pretreatment blood TCR clonality under the median forecast improved survival.

Stated time point: pretreatment peripheral blood. The sample holds one count of this clone. Antigen specificity is unknown. PCRs each included synthetic TCR analog templates spiked in. The table came from immunoSEQ multiplex PCR; TCRdb's copy has only in-frame clones and leaves some out. The sample contains over 35,000 clones, about 82% of which appear only once. This receptor was identified in a man at least 80 years old with urothelial cancer. The chain uses TRBV5-1 and TRBJ1-2, with 8 positions matching TRBD1. Sample: PBMCs, taken around atezolizumab (anti-PD-L1) treatment. The CDR3 sequence: CASSSTGGWGYTF. The CDR3 DNA sequence: TGCGCCAGCAGCTCTACAGGGGGTTGGGGCTACACCTTC.